This TCR beta chain was identified during a study of cytomegalovirus exposure and HLA in healthy donors. Germline loops: CDR1 SGHNT, CDR2 YYREEE (reference sequence). CDR3 size: 13 residues. Trimming stripped 0 bases from V and 3 bases from J, with 7 bases between. This PCR relied on a set of 60 Vbeta primers and 13 Jbeta primers. The repertoire was sequenced with immunoSEQ multiplex PCR; TCRdb's copy has only in-frame clones and lacks some. The sample includes around 150,000 clones, 75% to 80% of them seen just once. This TCR derives from a woman aged 45-65 years in good health and CMV-seropositive. The chain joins TRBV5-4 to TRBJ2-7; unclear D gene. Material: PBMCs. CDR3 in amino acids: CASSLDFFYEQYF. CDR3 nucleotides: TGTGCCAGCAGCTTGGACTTTTTCTACGAGCAGTACTTC.